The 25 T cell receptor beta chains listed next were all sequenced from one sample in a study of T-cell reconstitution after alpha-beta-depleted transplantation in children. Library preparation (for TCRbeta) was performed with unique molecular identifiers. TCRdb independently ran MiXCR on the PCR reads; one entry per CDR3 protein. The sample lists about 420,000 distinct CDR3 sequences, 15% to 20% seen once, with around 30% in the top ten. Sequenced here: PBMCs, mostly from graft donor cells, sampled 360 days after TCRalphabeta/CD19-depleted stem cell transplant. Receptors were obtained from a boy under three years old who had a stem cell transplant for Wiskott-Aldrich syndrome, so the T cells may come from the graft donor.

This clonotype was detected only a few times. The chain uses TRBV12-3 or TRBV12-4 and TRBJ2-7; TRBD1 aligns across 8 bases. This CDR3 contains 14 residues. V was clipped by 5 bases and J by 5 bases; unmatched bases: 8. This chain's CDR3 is CASSADRGRDEQYF. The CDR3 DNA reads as TGTGCCAGCAGTGCCGACAGGGGAAGGGACGAGCAGTACTTC.

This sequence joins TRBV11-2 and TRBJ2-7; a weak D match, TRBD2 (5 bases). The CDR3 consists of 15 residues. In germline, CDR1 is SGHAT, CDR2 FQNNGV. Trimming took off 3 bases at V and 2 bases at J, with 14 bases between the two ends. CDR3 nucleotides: TGTGCCAGCAGCTTCAGTAGGACTTACACCTACGAGCAGTACTTC. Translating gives CASSFSRTYTYEQYF.

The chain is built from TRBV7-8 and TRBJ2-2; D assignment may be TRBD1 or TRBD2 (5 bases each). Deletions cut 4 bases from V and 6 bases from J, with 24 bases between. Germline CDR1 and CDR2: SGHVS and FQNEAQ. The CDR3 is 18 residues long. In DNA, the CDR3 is TGTGCCAGCAGCTCCAATATAGTCCAAAAGAGGGGTCCCGGGGAGCTGTTTTTT. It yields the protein CASSSNIVQKRGPGELFF.

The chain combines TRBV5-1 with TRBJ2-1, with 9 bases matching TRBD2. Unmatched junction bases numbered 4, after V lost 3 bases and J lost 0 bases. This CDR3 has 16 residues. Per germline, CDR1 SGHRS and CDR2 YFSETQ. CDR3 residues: CASSSTSGASYNEQFF. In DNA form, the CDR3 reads TGCGCCAGCAGCTCGACTAGCGGAGCCTCCTACAATGAGCAGTTCTTC.

The CDR3 region has the DNA TGTGCCAGCGGACGGGGCTACGAGCAGTACTTC. Protein sequence: CASGRGYEQYF. The rearrangement joins TRBV27 to TRBJ2-7, with a tentative D call TRBD2 (5 bases). Germline loops: CDR1 MNHEY, CDR2 SMNVEV (reference sequence). V lost 8 bases and J lost 3, with 8 bases in between. This CDR3 is 11 amino acids long.

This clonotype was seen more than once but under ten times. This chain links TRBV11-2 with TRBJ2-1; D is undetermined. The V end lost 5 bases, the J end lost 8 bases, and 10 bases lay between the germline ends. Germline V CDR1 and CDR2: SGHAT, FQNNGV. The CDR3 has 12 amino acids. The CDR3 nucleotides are TGTGCCAGCAGCCTTAGGCCCCATGAGCAGTTCTTC. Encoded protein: CASSLRPHEQFF.

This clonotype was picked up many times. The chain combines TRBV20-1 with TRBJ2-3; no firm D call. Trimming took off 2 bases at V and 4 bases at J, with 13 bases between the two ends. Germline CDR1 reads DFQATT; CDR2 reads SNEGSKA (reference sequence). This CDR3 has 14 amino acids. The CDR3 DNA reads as TGCAGTGCTAGATGGACCGGGCTCGCAGATACGCAGTATTTT. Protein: CSARWTGLADTQYF.

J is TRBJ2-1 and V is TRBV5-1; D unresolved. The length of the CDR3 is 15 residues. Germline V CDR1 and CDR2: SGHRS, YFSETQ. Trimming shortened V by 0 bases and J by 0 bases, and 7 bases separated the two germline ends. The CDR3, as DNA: TGCGCCAGCAGCTTGGTACCAGCCTCCTACAATGAGCAGTTCTTC. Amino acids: CASSLVPASYNEQFF.

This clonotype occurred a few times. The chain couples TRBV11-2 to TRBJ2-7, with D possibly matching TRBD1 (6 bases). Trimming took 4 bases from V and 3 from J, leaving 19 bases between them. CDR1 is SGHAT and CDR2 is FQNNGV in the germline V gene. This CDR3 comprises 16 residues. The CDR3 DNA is TGTGCCAGCAGCTCACCGGACAGAAATCATCTCTACGAGCAGTACTTC. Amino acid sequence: CASSSPDRNHLYEQYF.

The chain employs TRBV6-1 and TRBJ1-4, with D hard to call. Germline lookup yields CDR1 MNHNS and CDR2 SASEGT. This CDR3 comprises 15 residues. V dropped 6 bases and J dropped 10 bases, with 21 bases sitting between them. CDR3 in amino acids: CASRPLRPERPKLFF. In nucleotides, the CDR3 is TGTGCCAGCAGACCCCTTCGGCCCGAGCGTCCAAAACTGTTTTTT.

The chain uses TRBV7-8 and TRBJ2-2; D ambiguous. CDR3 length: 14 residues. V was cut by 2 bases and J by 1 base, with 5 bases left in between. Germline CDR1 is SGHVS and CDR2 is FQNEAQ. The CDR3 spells CASSLHRNTGELFF. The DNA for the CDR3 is TGTGCCAGCAGCTTACACAGGAACACCGGGGAGCTGTTTTTT.

CDR3 nucleotides: TGCGCCAGCAGCCAAGTGGGACTAGCGGAGACCCAGTACTTC. Translating it yields CASSQVGLAETQYF. V is TRBV4-1 and J is TRBJ2-5, with 10 bases matching TRBD2. CDR3 length: 14 amino acids. The J segment lost 5 bases and the V segment lost 1 base, leaving 1 base of the junction unmatched. Per germline, CDR1 MGHRA and CDR2 YSYEKL.

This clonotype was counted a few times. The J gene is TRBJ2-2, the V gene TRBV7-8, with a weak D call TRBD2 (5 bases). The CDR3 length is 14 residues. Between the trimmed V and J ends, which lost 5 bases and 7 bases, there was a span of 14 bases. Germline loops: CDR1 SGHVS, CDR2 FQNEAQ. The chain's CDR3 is CASSPAGVGGELFF. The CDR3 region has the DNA TGTGCCAGCAGCCCCGCGGGCGTAGGCGGGGAGCTGTTTTTT. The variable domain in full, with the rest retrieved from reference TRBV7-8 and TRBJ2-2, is GAGVSQSPRYKVAKRGQDVALRCDPISGHVSLFWYQQALGQGPEFLTYFQNEAQLDKSGLPSDRFFAERPEGSVSTLKIQRTQQEDSAVYLCASSPAGVGGELFFGEGSRLTVL.

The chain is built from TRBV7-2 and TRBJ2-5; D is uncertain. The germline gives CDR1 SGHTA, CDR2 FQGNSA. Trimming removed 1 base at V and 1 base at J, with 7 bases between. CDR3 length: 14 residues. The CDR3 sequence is CASSLGVSQETQYF. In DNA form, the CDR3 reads TGTGCCAGCAGCTTAGGAGTCAGCCAAGAGACCCAGTACTTC.

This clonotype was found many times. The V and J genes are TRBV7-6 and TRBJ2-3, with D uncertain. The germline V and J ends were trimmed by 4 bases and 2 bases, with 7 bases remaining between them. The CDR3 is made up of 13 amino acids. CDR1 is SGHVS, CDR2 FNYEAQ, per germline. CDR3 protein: CASSWRSTDTQYF. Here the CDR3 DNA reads TGTGCCAGCAGCTGGCGATCCACAGATACGCAGTATTTT. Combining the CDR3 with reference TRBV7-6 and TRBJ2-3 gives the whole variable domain GAGVSQSPRYKVTKRGQDVALRCDPISGHVSLYWYRQALGQGPEFLTYFNYEAQQDKSGLPNDRFSAERPEGSISTLTIQRTEQRDSAMYRCASSWRSTDTQYFGPGTRLTVL.

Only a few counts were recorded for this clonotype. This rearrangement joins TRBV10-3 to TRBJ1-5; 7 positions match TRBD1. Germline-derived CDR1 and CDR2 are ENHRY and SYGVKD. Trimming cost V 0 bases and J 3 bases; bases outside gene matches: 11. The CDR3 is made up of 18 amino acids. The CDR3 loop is CAISESMGDRAVNQPQHF. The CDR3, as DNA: TGTGCCATCAGTGAGTCGATGGGAGACAGGGCCGTCAATCAGCCCCAGCATTTT.

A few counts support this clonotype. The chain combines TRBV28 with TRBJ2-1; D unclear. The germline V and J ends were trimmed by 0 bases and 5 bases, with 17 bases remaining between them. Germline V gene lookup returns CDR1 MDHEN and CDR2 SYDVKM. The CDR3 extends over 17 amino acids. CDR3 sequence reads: CASSLWGSITFHNEQFF. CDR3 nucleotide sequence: TGTGCCAGCAGTTTATGGGGGTCGATTACTTTCCACAATGAGCAGTTCTTC. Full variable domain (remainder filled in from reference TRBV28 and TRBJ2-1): DVKVTQSSRYLVKRTGEKVFLECVQDMDHENMFWYRQDPGLGLRLIYFSYDVKMKEKGDIPEGYSVSREKKERFSLILESASTNQTSMYLCASSLWGSITFHNEQFFGPGTRLTVL.

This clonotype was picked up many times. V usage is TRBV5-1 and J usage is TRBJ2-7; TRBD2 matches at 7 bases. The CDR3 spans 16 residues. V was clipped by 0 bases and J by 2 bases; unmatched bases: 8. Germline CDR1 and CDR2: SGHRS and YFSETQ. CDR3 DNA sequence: TGCGCCAGCAGCTTGGCCTCCACTAGCGTGACCTACGAGCAGTACTTC. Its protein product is CASSLASTSVTYEQYF.

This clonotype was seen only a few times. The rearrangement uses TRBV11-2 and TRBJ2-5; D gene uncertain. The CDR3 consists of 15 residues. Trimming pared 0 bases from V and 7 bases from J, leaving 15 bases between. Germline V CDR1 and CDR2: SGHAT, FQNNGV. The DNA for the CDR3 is TGTGCCAGCAGCTTAGATCTAAGGGATCTTGGGACCCAGTACTTC. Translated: CASSLDLRDLGTQYF.

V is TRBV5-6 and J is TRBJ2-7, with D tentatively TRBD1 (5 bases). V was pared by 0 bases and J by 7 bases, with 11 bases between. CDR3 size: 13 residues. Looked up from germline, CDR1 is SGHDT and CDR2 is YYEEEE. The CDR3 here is CASSLGQPREQYF. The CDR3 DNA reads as TGTGCCAGCAGCTTGGGACAGCCCAGGGAGCAGTACTTC.

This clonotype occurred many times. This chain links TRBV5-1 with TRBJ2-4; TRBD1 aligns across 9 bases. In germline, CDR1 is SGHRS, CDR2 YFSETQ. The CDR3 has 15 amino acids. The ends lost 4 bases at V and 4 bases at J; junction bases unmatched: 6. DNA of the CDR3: TGCGCCAGCAGCATGCCGGGACAGGGAAAAAACATTCAGTACTTC. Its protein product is CASSMPGQGKNIQYF.

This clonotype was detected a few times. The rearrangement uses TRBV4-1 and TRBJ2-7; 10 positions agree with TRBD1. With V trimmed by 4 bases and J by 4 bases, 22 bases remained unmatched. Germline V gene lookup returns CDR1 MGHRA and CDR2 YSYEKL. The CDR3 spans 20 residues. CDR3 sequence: CASSLRAATGGPRRFYEQYF. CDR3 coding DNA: TGCGCCAGCAGCCTTAGGGCTGCGACAGGGGGCCCCCGGCGGTTTTACGAGCAGTACTTC.

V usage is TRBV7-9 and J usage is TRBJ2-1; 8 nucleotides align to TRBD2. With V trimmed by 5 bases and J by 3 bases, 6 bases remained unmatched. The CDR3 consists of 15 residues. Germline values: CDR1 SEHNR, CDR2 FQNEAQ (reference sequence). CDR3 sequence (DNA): TGTGCCAGCAGCCAAACCGGGACTAGCTACAATGAGCAGTTCTTC. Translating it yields CASSQTGTSYNEQFF.

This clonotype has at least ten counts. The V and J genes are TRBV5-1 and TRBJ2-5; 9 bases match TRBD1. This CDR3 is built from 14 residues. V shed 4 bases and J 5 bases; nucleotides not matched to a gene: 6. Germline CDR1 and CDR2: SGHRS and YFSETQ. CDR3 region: CASSPQGAEETQYF. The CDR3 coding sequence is TGCGCCAGCAGCCCACAGGGGGCGGAGGAGACCCAGTACTTC.

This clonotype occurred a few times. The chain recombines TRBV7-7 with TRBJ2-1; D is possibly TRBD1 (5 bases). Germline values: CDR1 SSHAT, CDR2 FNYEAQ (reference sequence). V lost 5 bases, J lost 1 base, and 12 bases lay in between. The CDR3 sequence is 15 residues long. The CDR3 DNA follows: TGTGCCAGCAGCAATCAGGGTGGATCCTACAATGAGCAGTTCTTC. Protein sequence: CASSNQGGSYNEQFF.